This entry lists 20 T cell receptor beta chains sequenced from one sample in a study of CD8+ T cells in alopecia areata. The treatment denotes: oral pan-JAK inhibitor, 5-10 mg twice daily. RNA was isolated and reverse transcribed to cDNA, the sequencing template. Only in-frame clones appear in the TCRdb table, and some are missing; sequencing was by immunoSEQ multiplex PCR. The table records 200,000 to 250,000 clones, about 57% of them present only once. The source material was CD4+ T cells sorted from blood, sampled at week 4, from a patient treated with tofacitinib. Receptors were obtained from a human donor with alopecia areata.

The chain combines TRBV29-1 with TRBJ2-2; D remains unclear. The ends were cut back, 2 bases at V and 4 bases at J, with 5 bases in the middle. The germline gives CDR1 SQVTM, CDR2 ANQGSEA. The CDR3 spans 12 residues. In DNA form, the CDR3 reads TGCAGCGTTGAAAAGGGCACCGGGGAGCTGTTTTTT. Translation gives CSVEKGTGELFF.

This clone was recorded a few times. The chain carries TRBV14 and TRBJ1-1; D might be TRBD1 (5 bases). The CDR3 contains 15 residues. The V gene lost 4 bases and the J gene lost 1 base, with 13 bases spanning the gap. In germline, CDR1 is SGHDN, CDR2 FVKESK. The CDR3 DNA follows: TGTGCCAGCAGCCCAGCCTGGACACAGAACACTGAAGCTTTCTTT. Translation: CASSPAWTQNTEAFF.

The chain combines TRBV5-6 with TRBJ1-1, with D unresolved. Between the trimmed V and J ends, which lost 0 bases and 0 bases, there was a span of 9 bases. The germline V gene has CDR1 SGHDT and CDR2 YYEEEE. There are 15 residues in the CDR3. The chain's CDR3 is CASSLVGSMNTEAFF. CDR3 nucleotide sequence: TGTGCCAGCAGCTTGGTTGGCAGCATGAACACTGAAGCTTTCTTT.

The chain couples TRBV15 to TRBJ2-5; TRBD1 matches 9 bases. The germline CDR1 and CDR2 sequences are LNHNV and YYDKDF (reference sequence). This CDR3 comprises 16 residues. Trimming cost V 2 bases and J 3 bases; bases outside gene matches: 7. This chain's CDR3 is CATSRPAGTGKETQYF. CDR3 DNA sequence: TGTGCCACCAGCAGACCCGCCGGGACAGGGAAAGAGACCCAGTACTTC.

The V gene is TRBV29-1, the J gene TRBJ1-2; D perhaps matches TRBD1 (5 bases). The CDR3 is made up of 12 amino acids. Germline lookup yields CDR1 SQVTM and CDR2 ANQGSEA. V lost 4 bases to trimming and J lost 8 bases, with 14 bases between them. The CDR3 nucleotides read TGCAGCGTTGCGTCGGCAGGGAAGGGCTACACCTTC. Its translation: CSVASAGKGYTF.

The chain couples TRBV29-1 to TRBJ2-5, with D possibly TRBD2 on 5 matching bases. CDR3 size: 12 residues. In germline, CDR1 is SQVTM, CDR2 ANQGSEA. V lost 7 bases to trimming and J lost 1 base, with 10 bases between them. CDR3 DNA sequence: TGCAGCGCGAAACTAGGCCAAGAGACCCAGTACTTC. This encodes CSAKLGQETQYF.

This clone was counted only a few times. The chain has TRBV10-2 and TRBJ2-1; the D gene is possibly TRBD1 (5 bases). The CDR3 sequence is 14 residues long. Germline CDR1 reads WSHSY; CDR2 reads SAAADI. Trimming stripped 8 bases from V and 1 base from J, with 12 bases between. DNA of the CDR3: TGCGCCAGCCAAGGGGTCTTGTCCTACAATGAGCAGTTCTTC. Its translation is CASQGVLSYNEQFF.

In DNA form, the CDR3 reads TGTGCCAGCCGGGACACAGATACGCAGTATTTT. Protein sequence: CASRDTDTQYF. This sequence joins TRBV2 and TRBJ2-3; D possibly corresponds to TRBD2 (5 bases). Trimming took 8 bases from V and 2 from J, leaving 5 bases between them. The CDR3 is 11 residues long. Germline loops: CDR1 SNHLY, CDR2 FYNNEI.

The chain combines TRBV25-1 with TRBJ2-1; TRBD2 is a possible D gene (7 bases). The length of the CDR3 is 15 residues. Germline V gene sequence: CDR1 MGHDK, CDR2 SYGVNS. V lost 3 bases and J lost 0, with 9 bases in between. The CDR3, as DNA: TGTGCCAGCAGTGAGGGGGGGCTCTCCTACAATGAGCAGTTCTTC. Its protein product is CASSEGGLSYNEQFF.

J is TRBJ1-2 and V is TRBV27; weak D call: TRBD1 (5 bases). Germline assignment: CDR1 MNHEY and CDR2 SMNVEV (reference sequence). V dropped 4 bases and J dropped 2 bases, with 11 bases sitting between them. This CDR3 region has 14 residues. The CDR3 sequence: CASSSLRQNYGYTF. In nucleotides, the CDR3 is TGTGCCAGCAGTTCCCTCAGACAGAACTATGGCTACACCTTC.

Only a few counts were recorded for this clone. The V and J genes are TRBV4-2 and TRBJ2-7; either TRBD1 or TRBD2 may fit D (5 bases each). This CDR3 comprises 15 residues. The ends were cut back, 0 bases at V and 7 bases at J, with 16 bases in the middle. Germline V CDR1 and CDR2: LGHNA, YNFKEQ. CDR3 sequence: CASSQESTGQEEQYF. CDR3 DNA: TGTGCCAGCAGCCAAGAATCGACGGGGCAAGAAGAGCAGTACTTC.

Notes on this clone: A read error likely explains this, since a far larger clone differs by one base. The genes are TRBV5-6 and TRBJ1-2, with TRBD1 matching 7 bases. Germline assignment: CDR1 SGHDT and CDR2 YYEEEE. V dropped 2 bases and J dropped 0; count of bases not matched to a gene: 4. This CDR3 contains 15 residues. The CDR3 region is CASSFGQVSNYGYTF. CDR3 sequence (DNA): TGTGCCAGCAGCTTCGGACAGGTCTCTAACTATGGCTACACCTTC.

CDR3 loop: CASKTGVNTGELFF. CDR3 DNA: TGCGCCAGCAAGACAGGGGTGAACACCGGGGAGCTGTTTTTT. This rearrangement joins TRBV4-3 to TRBJ2-2, with 8 bases aligning to TRBD1. The CDR3 consists of 14 residues. Trimming cost V 7 bases and J 1 base; bases outside gene matches: 2. From germline, CDR1 is LGHNA and CDR2 YSLEER.

This clone was counted only a few times. The chain is built from TRBV11-2 and TRBJ1-3; D is perhaps TRBD1 (5 bases). CDR3 size: 14 residues. Trimming took off 5 bases at V and 0 bases at J, with 8 bases between the two ends. Germline values: CDR1 SGHAT, CDR2 FQNNGV. CDR3 sequence reads: CASSEGSSGNTIYF. The CDR3 DNA reads TGTGCCAGCAGCGAGGGGTCCTCTGGAAACACCATATATTTT. Using reference TRBV11-2 and TRBJ1-3 for the parts outside the CDR3, the full variable domain is EAGVAQSPRYKIIEKRQSVAFWCNPISGHATLYWYQQILGQGPKLLIQFQNNGVVDDSQLPKDRFSAERLKGVDSTLKIQPAKLEDSAVYLCASSEGSSGNTIYFGEGSWLTVV.

The CDR3 protein is CASSSLPGQGYYEQYF. CDR3 DNA sequence: TGTGCCAGCTCATCTTTACCGGGACAGGGGTACTACGAGCAGTACTTC. J is TRBJ2-7 and V is TRBV18; TRBD1 matches 10 bases. The CDR3 spans 16 residues. Germline V gives CDR1 KGHSH, CDR2 LQKENI. Trimming removed 5 bases from V and 3 bases from J; junction bases left unmatched: 10. Filled out from reference TRBV18 and TRBJ2-7, the complete variable domain reads NAGVMQNPRHLVRRRGQEARLRCSPMKGHSHVYWYRQLPEEGLKFMVYLQKENIIDESGMPKERFSAEFPKEGPSILRIQQVVRGDSAAYFCASSSLPGQGYYEQYFGPGTRLTVT.

The rearrangement joins TRBV9 to TRBJ2-2; 11 positions agree with TRBD1. Looked up from germline, CDR1 is SGDLS and CDR2 is YYNGEE. V shed 3 bases and J 6 bases; nucleotides not matched to a gene: 7. The CDR3 covers 16 residues. As DNA, the CDR3 is TGTGCCAGCAGCGCGGACAGGGGGCGCTTTCCCGGGGAGCTGTTTTTT. Translating gives CASSADRGRFPGELFF.

The chain combines TRBV4-3 with TRBJ1-5; TRBD1 might be the D (6 bases). CDR1 LGHNA and CDR2 YSLEER come from the germline V gene. The CDR3 contains 15 residues. Trimming pared 3 bases from V and 0 bases from J, leaving 9 bases between. CDR3 in DNA: TGCGCCAGCAGCCAGGACAGAATTAGCAATCAGCCCCAGCATTTT. It specifies CASSQDRISNQPQHF.

The table lists this clone with a few counts. The gene calls are TRBV7-3 and TRBJ2-1; no definite D call. This CDR3 has 17 residues. The V gene lost 1 base and the J gene lost 6 bases, with 19 bases spanning the gap. Germline V gene data show CDR1 as SGHTA and CDR2 as FQGTGA. CDR3 DNA sequence: TGTGCCAGCAGCTTAAGTACGGAACAGACTCCTTTCAATGAGCAGTTCTTC. Translated, it gives CASSLSTEQTPFNEQFF.

This clone was detected only a few times. This chain connects TRBV7-9 to TRBJ2-7; D may correspond to TRBD1 or TRBD2 (6 bases each). Trimming pared 1 base from V and 2 bases from J, leaving 15 bases between. Germline V gene lookup returns CDR1 SEHNR and CDR2 FQNEAQ (reference sequence). The CDR3 consists of 16 residues. CDR3 sequence (DNA): TGTGCCAGCAGCTTAGGCCCTGGGGGGCGACCCTACGAGCAGTACTTC. Translated, it gives CASSLGPGGRPYEQYF.

The genes are TRBV15 and TRBJ2-1, with TRBD2 as a possible D gene (6 bases). The CDR3 is 12 residues long. The germline V gene encodes CDR1 LNHNV and CDR2 YYDKDF (reference sequence). V was pared by 0 bases and J by 15 bases, with 12 bases between. The CDR3 nucleotides read TGTGCCACCAGCAGAGACGATAGCGGCCCGTTCTTC. This encodes CATSRDDSGPFF.